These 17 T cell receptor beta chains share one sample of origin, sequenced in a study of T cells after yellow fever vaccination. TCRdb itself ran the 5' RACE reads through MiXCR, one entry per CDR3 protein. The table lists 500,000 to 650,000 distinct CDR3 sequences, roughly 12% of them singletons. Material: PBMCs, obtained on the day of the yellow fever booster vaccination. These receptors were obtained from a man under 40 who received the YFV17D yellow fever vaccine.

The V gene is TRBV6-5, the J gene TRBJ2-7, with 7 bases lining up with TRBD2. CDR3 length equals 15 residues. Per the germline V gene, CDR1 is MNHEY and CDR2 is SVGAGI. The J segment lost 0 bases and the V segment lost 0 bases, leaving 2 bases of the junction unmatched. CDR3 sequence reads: CASSYSGGGSYEQYF. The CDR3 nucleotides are TGTGCCAGCAGTTACTCTGGGGGGGGCTCCTACGAGCAGTACTTC.

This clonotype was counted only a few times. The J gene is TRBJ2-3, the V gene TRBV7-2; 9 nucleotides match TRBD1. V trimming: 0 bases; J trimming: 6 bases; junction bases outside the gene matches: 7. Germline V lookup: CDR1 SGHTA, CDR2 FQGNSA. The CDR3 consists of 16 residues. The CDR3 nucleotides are TGTGCCAGCAGCTTAGCTTCCGGGACAGGGTTGGATACGCAGTATTTT. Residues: CASSLASGTGLDTQYF. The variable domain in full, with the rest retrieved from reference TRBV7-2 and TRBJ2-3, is GAGVSQSPSNKVTEKGKDVELRCDPISGHTALYWYRQSLGQGLEFLIYFQGNSAPDKSGLPSDRFSAERTGGSVSTLTIQRTQQEDSAVYLCASSLASGTGLDTQYFGPGTRLTVL.

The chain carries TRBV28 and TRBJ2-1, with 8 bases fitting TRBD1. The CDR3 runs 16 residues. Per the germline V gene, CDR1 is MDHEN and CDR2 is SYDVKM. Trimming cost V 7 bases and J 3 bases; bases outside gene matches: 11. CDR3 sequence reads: CASKPHYRGFYNEQFF. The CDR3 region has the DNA TGTGCCAGCAAACCTCACTACAGGGGGTTCTACAATGAGCAGTTCTTC.

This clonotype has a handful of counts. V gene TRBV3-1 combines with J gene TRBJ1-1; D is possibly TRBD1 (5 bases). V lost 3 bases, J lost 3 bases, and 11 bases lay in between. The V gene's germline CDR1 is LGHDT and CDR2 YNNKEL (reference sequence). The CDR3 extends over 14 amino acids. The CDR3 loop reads CASSQEGVYTEAFF. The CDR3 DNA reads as TGTGCCAGCAGCCAGGAAGGGGTGTACACTGAAGCTTTCTTT.

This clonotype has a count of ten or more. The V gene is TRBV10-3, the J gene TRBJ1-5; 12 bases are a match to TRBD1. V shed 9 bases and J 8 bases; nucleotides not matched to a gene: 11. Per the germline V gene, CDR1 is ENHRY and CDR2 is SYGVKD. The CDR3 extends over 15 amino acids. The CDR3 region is CAMNNGTGGGEPQHF. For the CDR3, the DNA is TGTGCCATGAATAACGGGACAGGGGGCGGGGAGCCCCAGCATTTT.

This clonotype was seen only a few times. In nucleotides, the CDR3 is TGTGCCAGCTCAATTCCGGGACAGGGGCCGCGTGAGCAGTTCTTC. This translates into CASSIPGQGPREQFF. The chain combines TRBV18 with TRBJ2-1, with 10 bases identical to TRBD1. Germline V CDR1 and CDR2: KGHSH, LQKENI. The junction had 10 bases not matched to a gene; V was cut back by 5 bases and J by 9 bases. This CDR3 is 15 amino acids long.

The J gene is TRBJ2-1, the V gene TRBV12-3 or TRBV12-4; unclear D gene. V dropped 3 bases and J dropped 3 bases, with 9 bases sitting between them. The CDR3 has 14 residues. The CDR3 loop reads CASSFGLNYNEQFF. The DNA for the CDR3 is TGTGCCAGCAGTTTTGGGCTAAACTACAATGAGCAGTTCTTC.

CDR3 in amino acids: CSVETGKRTEAFF. CDR3 nucleotides: TGCAGCGTTGAAACGGGGAAGAGGACTGAAGCTTTCTTT. The V call is TRBV29-1, the J call TRBJ1-1; the D is unclear. Per the germline V gene, CDR1 is SQVTM and CDR2 is ANQGSEA. Deletions cut 2 bases from V and 5 bases from J, with 12 bases between. This CDR3 comprises 13 residues.

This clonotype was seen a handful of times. CDR3 region: CASRPPAGSIFDGYTF. The CDR3 bases are TGTGCCAGCAGACCTCCGGCAGGCTCTATATTTGATGGCTACACCTTC. The chain combines TRBV28 with TRBJ1-2; D gene uncertain. Per germline, CDR1 MDHEN and CDR2 SYDVKM. The V and J ends lost 6 bases and 6 bases respectively, with 23 bases between them. The CDR3 runs 16 residues.

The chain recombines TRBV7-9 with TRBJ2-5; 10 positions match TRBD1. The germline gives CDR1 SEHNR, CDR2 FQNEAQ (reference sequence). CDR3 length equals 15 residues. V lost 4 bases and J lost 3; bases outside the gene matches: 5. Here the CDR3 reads CASSSTGTGEETQYF. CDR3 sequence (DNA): TGTGCCAGCAGCTCAACCGGGACAGGGGAAGAGACCCAGTACTTC.

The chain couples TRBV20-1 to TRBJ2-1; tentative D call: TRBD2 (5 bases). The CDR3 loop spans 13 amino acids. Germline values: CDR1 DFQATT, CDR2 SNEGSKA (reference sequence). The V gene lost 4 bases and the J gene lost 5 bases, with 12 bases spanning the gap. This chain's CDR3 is CSATPGTNNEQFF. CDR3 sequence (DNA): TGCAGTGCTACTCCGGGAACAAACAATGAGCAGTTCTTC.

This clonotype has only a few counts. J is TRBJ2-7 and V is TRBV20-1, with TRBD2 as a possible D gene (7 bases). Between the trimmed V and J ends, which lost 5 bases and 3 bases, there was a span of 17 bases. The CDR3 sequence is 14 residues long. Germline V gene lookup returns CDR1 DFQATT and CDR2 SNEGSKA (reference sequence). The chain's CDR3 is CSAHSGGAGYEQYF. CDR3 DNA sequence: TGCAGTGCTCACTCGGGGGGCGCGGGCTACGAGCAGTACTTC.

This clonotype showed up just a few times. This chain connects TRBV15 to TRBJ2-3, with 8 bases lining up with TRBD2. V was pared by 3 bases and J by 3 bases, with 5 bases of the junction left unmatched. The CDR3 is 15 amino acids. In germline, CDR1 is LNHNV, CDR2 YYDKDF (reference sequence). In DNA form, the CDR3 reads TGTGCCACCAGCAGTCTGTCTAGCGGGACAGATACGCAGTATTTT. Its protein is CATSSLSSGTDTQYF.

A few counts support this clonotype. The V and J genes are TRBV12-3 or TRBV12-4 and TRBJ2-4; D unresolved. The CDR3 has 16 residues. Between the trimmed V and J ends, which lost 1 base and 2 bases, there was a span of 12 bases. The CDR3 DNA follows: TGTGCCAGCAGTTTAGGCAGGTATGGGACCAAAAACATTCAGTACTTC. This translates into CASSLGRYGTKNIQYF.

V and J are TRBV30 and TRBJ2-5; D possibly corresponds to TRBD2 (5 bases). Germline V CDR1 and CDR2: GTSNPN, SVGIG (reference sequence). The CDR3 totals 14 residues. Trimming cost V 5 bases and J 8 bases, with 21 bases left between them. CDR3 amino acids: CAWSFLNPTGTQYF. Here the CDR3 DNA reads TGTGCCTGGTCCTTCCTAAACCCCACGGGAACCCAGTACTTC.

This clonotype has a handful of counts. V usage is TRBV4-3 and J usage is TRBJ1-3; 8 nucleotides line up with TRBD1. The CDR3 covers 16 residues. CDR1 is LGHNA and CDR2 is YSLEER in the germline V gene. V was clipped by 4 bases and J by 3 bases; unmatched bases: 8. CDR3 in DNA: TGCGCCAGCAGCCGCACCGGGACAGGAGATGGAAACACCATATATTTT. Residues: CASSRTGTGDGNTIYF.

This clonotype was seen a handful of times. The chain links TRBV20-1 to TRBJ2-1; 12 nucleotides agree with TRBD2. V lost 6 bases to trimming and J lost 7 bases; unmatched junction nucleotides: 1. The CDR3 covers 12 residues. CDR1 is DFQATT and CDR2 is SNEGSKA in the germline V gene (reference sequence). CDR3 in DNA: TGCAGTGCGACTAGCGGGAGAAATGAGCAGTTCTTC. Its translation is CSATSGRNEQFF.